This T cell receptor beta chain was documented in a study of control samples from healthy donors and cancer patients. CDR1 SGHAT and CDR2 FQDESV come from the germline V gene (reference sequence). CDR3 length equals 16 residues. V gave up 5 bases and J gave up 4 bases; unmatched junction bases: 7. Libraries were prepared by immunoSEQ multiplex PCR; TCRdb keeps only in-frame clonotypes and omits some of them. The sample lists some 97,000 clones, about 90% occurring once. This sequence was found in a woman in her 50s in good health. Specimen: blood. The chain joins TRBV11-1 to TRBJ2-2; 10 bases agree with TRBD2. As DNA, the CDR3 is TGTGCCAGCAGCCCAGCGGGGGGGCGAAGCACCGGGGAGCTGTTTTTT. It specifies CASSPAGGRSTGELFF.